Shown below are 28 T cell receptor beta chains from a single sample sequenced in a study of blood T cell repertoires in COVID-19 (dated by TCRdb to 2020 to 2022). Library preparation was by the immunoSEQ multiplex PCR assay. Drawn from immuneACCESS, this table holds only the in-frame rearrangements with V and J called that TCRdb kept. Clones are partly lost; checked studies trace under half to an unresolved V gene and leave the rest unexplained. This sample gives around 76,000 clones in total; around 90% of them show up just once. Of the sample, about 6% is held by the ten largest clones. The specimen sequenced was peripheral blood. These receptors were taken from a human donor in a cohort sampled during active COVID-19.

This sequence joins TRBV7-2 and TRBJ2-1; TRBD1 is a possible D gene (5 bases). Per the germline V gene, CDR1 is SGHTA and CDR2 is FQGNSA. The V and J ends lost 10 bases and 7 bases respectively, with 14 bases between them. The CDR3 totals 12 residues. The CDR3 spells CANLDKGNEQFF. DNA for the CDR3: TGTGCCAATTTGGACAAGGGGAATGAGCAGTTCTTC.

This rearrangement joins TRBV19 to TRBJ1-5, with TRBD1 matching 9 bases. CDR1 and CDR2 (germline): LNHDA, SQIVND (reference sequence). With 7 bases clipped from V and 1 base from J, the junction kept 11 bases outside the gene matches. The CDR3 has 17 residues. The CDR3: CASNPGTGIGSNQPQHF. As DNA, the CDR3 is TGTGCCAGTAACCCTGGGACAGGGATAGGGAGCAATCAGCCCCAGCATTTT.

The chain is built from TRBV9 and TRBJ2-2; a weak D match, TRBD2 (5 bases). V was cut by 4 bases and J by 10 bases, with 23 bases left in between. The CDR3 covers 16 residues. CDR1 is SGDLS, CDR2 YYNGEE, per germline. CDR3 nucleotide sequence: TGTGCCAGCAGCACCCGGCTCGCCATCTGGGGAGAGGAGCTGTTTTTT. Protein: CASSTRLAIWGEELFF. Looking up the rest from reference TRBV9 and TRBJ2-2 gives the full variable domain: DSGVTQTPKHLITATGQRVTLRCSPRSGDLSVYWYQQSLDQGLQFLIQYYNGEERAKGNILERFSAQQFPDLHSELNLSSLELGDSALYFCASSTRLAIWGEELFFGEGSRLTVL.

V and J are TRBV6-2 or TRBV6-3 and TRBJ1-4; D gene uncertain. The CDR3 spans 15 residues. Looked up from germline, CDR1 is MNHEY and CDR2 is SVGEGT. Between the trimmed V and J ends, which lost 5 bases and 0 bases, there was a span of 10 bases. The CDR3 is CASSGGEATNEKLFF. CDR3 bases: TGTGCCAGCAGTGGCGGGGAGGCAACTAATGAAAAACTGTTTTTT.

This clone was seen only once. The chain has TRBV7-2 and TRBJ2-2; the D gene is possibly TRBD1 (6 bases). This CDR3 comprises 16 residues. Trimming removed 4 bases at V and 2 bases at J, with 14 bases between. The germline gives CDR1 SGHTA, CDR2 FQGNSA. The CDR3 here is CASSSPGTLNTGELFF. The CDR3 region has the DNA TGTGCCAGCAGCTCCCCTGGGACACTAAACACCGGGGAGCTGTTTTTT. Full variable domain (remainder filled in from reference TRBV7-2 and TRBJ2-2): GAGVSQSPSNKVTEKGKDVELRCDPISGHTALYWYRQSLGQGLEFLIYFQGNSAPDKSGLPSDRFSAERTGGSVSTLTIQRTQQEDSAVYLCASSSPGTLNTGELFFGEGSRLTVL.

The CDR3 sequence is CACQVTGVNQPQHF. CDR3 nucleotide sequence: TGTGCCTGCCAGGTGACAGGGGTAAATCAGCCCCAGCATTTT. The rearrangement links TRBV19 to TRBJ1-5; 8 bases are a match to TRBD1. Germline lookup yields CDR1 LNHDA and CDR2 SQIVND (reference sequence). The CDR3 consists of 14 residues. V trimming: 11 bases; J trimming: 4 bases; junction bases outside the gene matches: 10.

The chain is built from TRBV3-1 (or the pseudogene TRBV3-2) and TRBJ2-3, with TRBD2 matching over 13 bases. Per germline, CDR1 LGHDT and CDR2 YNNKEL (reference sequence). The CDR3 loop spans 17 amino acids. V shed 2 bases, J shed 1 base, and the junction held 3 bases outside the gene matches. CDR3 loop: CASSQPGTSGGTDTQYF. The CDR3 DNA follows: TGTGCCAGCAGCCAACCCGGGACTAGCGGGGGCACAGATACGCAGTATTTT.

The V gene is TRBV7-2, the J gene TRBJ2-1; 7 bases are shared with TRBD2. The length of the CDR3 is 15 residues. The germline V gene has CDR1 SGHTA and CDR2 FQGNSA. V lost 4 bases to trimming and J lost 4 bases; unmatched junction nucleotides: 7. CDR3 protein: CASSSTGTTYNEQFF. The DNA for the CDR3 is TGTGCCAGCAGCTCCACCGGGACTACATACAATGAGCAGTTCTTC.

This chain connects TRBV5-1 to TRBJ2-1; D uncertain. Trimming took 1 base from V and 9 from J, leaving 5 bases between them. The CDR3 spans 11 residues. The germline V gene encodes CDR1 SGHRS and CDR2 YFSETQ. CDR3: CASSLTGEQFF. The DNA of the CDR3 is TGCGCCAGCAGCTTGACCGGTGAGCAGTTCTTC. Full variable domain (rest looked up from reference TRBV5-1 and TRBJ2-1): KAGVTQTPRYLIKTRGQQVTLSCSPISGHRSVSWYQQTPGQGLQFLFEYFSETQRNKGNFPGRFSGRQFSNSRSEMNVSTLELGDSALYLCASSLTGEQFFGPGTRLTVL.

V usage is TRBV3-1 (or the pseudogene TRBV3-2) and J usage is TRBJ2-1; 7 nucleotides match TRBD2. The trim removed 0 bases at V and 4 bases at J, leaving 6 bases unmatched. Per germline, CDR1 LGHDT and CDR2 YNNKEL (reference sequence). This CDR3 is 16 amino acids long. CDR3 residues: CASSQDYRGVYNEQFF. In nucleotides, the CDR3 is TGTGCCAGCAGCCAAGATTACCGGGGGGTTTACAATGAGCAGTTCTTC.

This chain links TRBV7-8 with TRBJ1-5, with D perhaps matching TRBD1 (6 bases). This CDR3 region has 14 residues. Trimming took off 5 bases at V and 6 bases at J, with 14 bases between the two ends. The V gene's germline CDR1 is SGHVS and CDR2 FQNEAQ. The CDR3 bases are TGTGCCAGCAGCCCCCAGGGAGGGGGTCAGCCCCAGCATTTT. Translating gives CASSPQGGGQPQHF.

The chain uses TRBV7-2 and TRBJ2-7, with 9 bases aligning to TRBD1. Germline-derived CDR1 and CDR2 are SGHTA and FQGNSA. This CDR3 is 14 amino acids long. J gave up 4 bases and V 1 base, and 2 bases lay outside the gene matches. In nucleotides, the CDR3 is TGTGCCAGCAGCTTAGTACAGGGGGCGTACGAGCAGTACTTC. Protein product: CASSLVQGAYEQYF.

The table lists this clone with a count of one. The rearrangement joins TRBV7-6 to TRBJ2-1, with a weak D call TRBD2 (7 bases). Trimming took off 1 base at V and 5 bases at J, with 12 bases between the two ends. CDR1 and CDR2 (germline): SGHVS, FNYEAQ. This CDR3 has 15 residues. The CDR3 DNA follows: TGTGCCAGCAGCTTAGGCGGGGGACATAACAATGAGCAGTTCTTC. It translates to CASSLGGGHNNEQFF.

This clone was detected once. The rearrangement joins TRBV2 to TRBJ2-3; 13 bases fit TRBD2. Germline lookup yields CDR1 SNHLY and CDR2 FYNNEI. The CDR3 has 20 amino acids. Unmatched junction bases numbered 11, after V lost 2 bases and J lost 0 bases. The DNA for the CDR3 is TGTGCCAGCAGTGAACCGGGACTAGCGGGGAAGAGAGCTAGCACAGATACGCAGTATTTT. Its protein is CASSEPGLAGKRASTDTQYF.

The DNA for the CDR3 is TGTGCCAGCAGCTTAGACACAGGGGGGGATGGCTACACCTTC. Protein: CASSLDTGGDGYTF. The chain is built from TRBV11-2 and TRBJ1-2; 8 bases are shared with TRBD1. V shed 0 bases, J shed 6 bases, and the junction held 3 bases outside the gene matches. The CDR3 sequence is 14 residues long. Per germline, CDR1 SGHAT and CDR2 FQNNGV.

J is TRBJ1-2 and V is TRBV2, with 7 positions matching TRBD1. From germline, CDR1 is SNHLY and CDR2 FYNNEI. V lost 6 bases to trimming and J lost 3 bases; unmatched junction nucleotides: 10. This CDR3 comprises 15 residues. The chain's CDR3 is CASRENRGLYYGYTF. The CDR3 DNA follows: TGTGCCAGCAGAGAGAACAGGGGCCTCTACTATGGCTACACCTTC.

The chain carries TRBV5-4 and TRBJ1-4; D perhaps matches TRBD1 (6 bases). Per germline, CDR1 SGHNT and CDR2 YYREEE (reference sequence). This CDR3 region has 14 residues. V was clipped by 4 bases and J by 8 bases, with 15 bases between them. Here the CDR3 reads CASSKGRGDEKLFF. DNA of the CDR3: TGTGCCAGCAGCAAGGGGAGGGGGGACGAAAAACTGTTTTTT.

V is TRBV5-4 and J is TRBJ1-1, with D possibly matching TRBD1 (5 bases). Trimming removed 9 bases at V and 4 bases at J, with 16 bases between. CDR3 length equals 13 residues. Germline V lookup: CDR1 SGHNT, CDR2 YYREEE (reference sequence). The CDR3 loop is CATLGVGGTEAFF. The CDR3 DNA is TGTGCCACCCTGGGGGTCGGGGGCACTGAAGCTTTCTTT.

The chain recombines TRBV7-2 with TRBJ2-7, with 8 bases aligning to TRBD1. V lost 0 bases and J lost 2; bases outside the gene matches: 6. Looked up from germline, CDR1 is SGHTA and CDR2 is FQGNSA. The CDR3 has 16 residues. CDR3 sequence reads: CASSLATSDRAYEQYF. CDR3 nucleotides: TGTGCCAGCAGCTTAGCGACCTCGGACAGGGCCTACGAGCAGTACTTC.

The DNA of the CDR3 is TGTGCCAGCATCAAGGATGGGACAGGTGAAGCTTTCTTT. Translated: CASIKDGTGEAFF. The rearrangement links TRBV6-5 to TRBJ1-1, with 8 bases lining up with TRBD1. The junction had 8 bases not matched to a gene; V was cut back by 7 bases and J by 7 bases. This CDR3 is 13 amino acids long. Germline V lookup: CDR1 MNHEY, CDR2 SVGAGI.

This chain uses TRBV5-1 with TRBJ2-5, with a weak D call TRBD1 (6 bases). CDR1 is SGHRS, CDR2 YFSETQ, per germline. This CDR3 is built from 15 residues. V lost 3 bases to trimming and J lost 4 bases, with 16 bases between them. CDR3 loop: CASSSQGNSLETQYF. In DNA form, the CDR3 reads TGCGCCAGCAGCTCCCAGGGGAACTCCTTAGAGACCCAGTACTTC. The full variable domain, with the rest looked up from reference TRBV5-1 and TRBJ2-5, is KAGVTQTPRYLIKTRGQQVTLSCSPISGHRSVSWYQQTPGQGLQFLFEYFSETQRNKGNFPGRFSGRQFSNSRSEMNVSTLELGDSALYLCASSSQGNSLETQYFGPGTRLLVL.

The V and J genes are TRBV2 and TRBJ1-2, with D possibly matching TRBD1 (6 bases). V lost 5 bases, J lost 7 bases, and 11 bases lay in between. The V gene's germline CDR1 is SNHLY and CDR2 FYNNEI. The CDR3 consists of 12 residues. The CDR3 bases are TGTGCCAGCAGTATGGGACATTTTGGCTACACCTTC. Protein sequence: CASSMGHFGYTF.

This clone appeared a single time. This chain uses TRBV3-1 (or the pseudogene TRBV3-2) with TRBJ2-6; TRBD2 agrees at 7 bases. CDR1 is LGHDT and CDR2 is YNNKEL in the germline V gene (reference sequence). The V segment lost 3 bases and the J segment 2 bases; nucleotides outside the gene matches: 1. This CDR3 has 15 amino acids. The CDR3, as DNA: TGTGCCAGCAGCCATCGGGGGGCTGGGGCCAACGTCCTGACTTTC. It yields the protein CASSHRGAGANVLTF.

The chain joins TRBV3-1 (or the pseudogene TRBV3-2) to TRBJ2-3, with TRBD1 identical over 10 bases. The CDR3 sequence is 14 residues long. CDR1 is LGHDT, CDR2 YNNKEL, per germline (reference sequence). V was clipped by 3 bases and J by 6 bases; unmatched bases: 3. CDR3 loop: CASSQRTGGDTQYF. In nucleotides, the CDR3 is TGTGCCAGCAGCCAGAGGACAGGGGGGGATACGCAGTATTTT.

This chain links TRBV7-3 with TRBJ1-4; no firm D call. Trimming removed 5 bases at V and 3 bases at J, with 10 bases between. The CDR3 runs to 14 residues. Germline assignment: CDR1 SGHTA and CDR2 FQGTGA. The CDR3 sequence is CASSAEGANEKLFF. CDR3 in DNA: TGTGCCAGCAGCGCGGAAGGCGCTAATGAAAAACTGTTTTTT.

The chain joins TRBV11-2 to TRBJ2-7, with D tentatively TRBD1 (5 bases). The CDR3 consists of 15 residues. CDR1 SGHAT and CDR2 FQNNGV come from the germline V gene. V lost 1 base and J 2 bases, leaving 12 bases between the germline ends. The CDR3 DNA reads as TGTGCCAGCAGCTTAGGTTCTGACAGCGCCTACGAGCAGTACTTC. Its translation is CASSLGSDSAYEQYF.

In its sample, this clone was seen once. The V gene is TRBV6-5, the J gene TRBJ2-7; 10 bases line up with TRBD1. V was pared by 0 bases and J by 4 bases, with 3 bases of the junction left unmatched. The CDR3 has 15 residues. The germline CDR1 and CDR2 sequences are MNHEY and SVGAGI. The chain's CDR3 is CASSYSTGQGYEQYF. CDR3 in DNA: TGTGCCAGCAGTTACTCGACGGGACAGGGGTACGAGCAGTACTTC.

This clone was seen once. The chain combines TRBV2 with TRBJ1-1; D perhaps matches TRBD1 (5 bases). The V gene lost 6 bases and the J gene lost 8 bases, with 10 bases spanning the gap. Per the germline V gene, CDR1 is SNHLY and CDR2 is FYNNEI. The CDR3 runs 11 residues. The CDR3 spells CASRVTGEAFF. The DNA for the CDR3 is TGTGCCAGCAGAGTCACAGGCGAAGCTTTCTTT. Full variable domain (outside the CDR3, taken from reference TRBV2 and TRBJ1-1): EPEVTQTPSHQVTQMGQEVILRCVPISNHLYFYWYRQILGQKVEFLVSFYNNEISEKSEIFDDQFSVERPDGSNFTLKIRSTKLEDSAMYFCASRVTGEAFFGQGTRLTVV.